This T cell receptor (beta chain) was recorded in a study of radiation and T cells in renal cell carcinoma (dated by TCRdb to the early 2020s). Describing the broader study: Samples were obtained from a clinical trial, in which 15 Gy stereotactic body radiation therapy was delivered to primary renal cell carcinomas and nephrectomy was performed 4 weeks later. In total, 53 samples, comprising 26 tumors and some 27 peripheral blood samples, were subjected to TCR beta sequencing. Across all 55 or so samples, around 4,000,000 unique CDR3 nucleotide sequences encoding around 2.8 million unique CDR3 amino acid sequences were identified. Points the paper makes about the study in general: Effects of radiation dose or scheduling on the TCR repertoire could not be addressed with the single-armed trial design. Top tumor clonotypes rose in blood from baseline to 2 weeks post-radiation, then contracted by 4 weeks, suggesting transient expansion of tumor-resident clones. Blood repertoire dynamics were not followed beyond 4 weeks after treatment. No pretreatment tumor biopsies were available, so the baseline intratumoral presence of clonotypes could not be determined.

About this clone itself: Its antigen is not yet known. The sample holds no much larger clone one base away, and base qualities are not on file.

The germline V gene sets CDR1 to LGHNA and CDR2 to YSLEER. Trimming at the junction amounts to 4 bases on V and 5 bases on J, and the germline ends lie 17 bases apart. There are 15 amino acids in the CDR3, from cysteine to phenylalanine inclusive. Here the CDR3 DNA is all that survives: 45 bases in frame from base 1. According to the study, the label for this sample's time point signals: blood 2 weeks post-SBRT. The sample's treatment or condition, from its label and the paper: 15 Gy SBRT to primary tumor, nephrectomy 4 weeks later. To follow tumor-enriched clonotypes, peripheral blood was collected serially from radiation-treated patients at baseline and again at 2 weeks and 4 weeks after SBRT. Every patient had renal cell carcinoma of clear cell pathology. The QIAamp DNA Blood Mini Kit (Qiagen) was used to prepare genomic DNA for TCR sequencing. The analyses included just those samples that passed every quality control check.

TCR beta libraries were generated from genomic DNA with the immunoSEQ kit, following the manufacturer's recommendations. To prepare the libraries, a first multiplex PCR with proprietary primers was run, followed by a second PCR that added unique barcodes, and a bead cleanup was done after each round. A positive control reaction and a negative control reaction, both provided in the kit, were run with every batch of samples. The final libraries underwent checking on an Agilent 4200 TapeStation D1000 ScreenTape, volumetric pooling, and quantification by qPCR. Sequencing was performed on an Illumina NextSeq500 using a MidOutput 150-cycle cartridge, with 156 Read1 cycles, 15 Index1 cycles, and the kit custom primers. The pooled library was loaded at approximately 1 pM with a roughly 22% PhiX control spike-in. In the authors' own workflow: Vendor-processed data were analyzed in R, and a clonotype was defined as all T cells sharing the same CDR3 nucleotide sequence. In the clone abundance analyses, frequencies in each sample were normalized to that sample's 10,000 most abundant clones. Before analysis, public T cell clones were removed, and these numbered fewer than five per sample on average. Tumor-enriched and baseline blood-enriched clonotypes were defined by at least a 32-fold difference in abundance between compartments. A beta-binomial differential abundance model was used to identify clonotypes that were expanded or contracted between blood time points. Tumor-blood repertoire similarity was measured with the Baroni-Urbani and Buser coefficient, and group comparisons used two-tailed Wilcoxon tests in R. The table was pulled from immuneACCESS by TCRdb, which kept in-frame rearrangements only. Such tables lose some clones; where checked, under half of the loss comes from unresolved V genes, and the rest has no known cause. V, J and clone size reflect that table, while D and trimming were determined from the DNA. The sample contains 65,000 to 80,000 clones, just over 85% of them found a single time. The ten largest clones take up 20% to 25% of the sample.

The receptor chain draws on TRBV4-3 and TRBJ2-5; no D gene call is confident. The sample here was blood, taken from a patient whose treatment included radiotherapy and nephrectomy. This receptor was obtained from a woman aged 45-65 years with renal cell carcinoma. CDR3 region: CASSLEWVGGETQYF. The nucleotides are TGCGCCAGCAGCCTGGAGTGGGTCGGTGGGGAGACCCAGTACTTC.